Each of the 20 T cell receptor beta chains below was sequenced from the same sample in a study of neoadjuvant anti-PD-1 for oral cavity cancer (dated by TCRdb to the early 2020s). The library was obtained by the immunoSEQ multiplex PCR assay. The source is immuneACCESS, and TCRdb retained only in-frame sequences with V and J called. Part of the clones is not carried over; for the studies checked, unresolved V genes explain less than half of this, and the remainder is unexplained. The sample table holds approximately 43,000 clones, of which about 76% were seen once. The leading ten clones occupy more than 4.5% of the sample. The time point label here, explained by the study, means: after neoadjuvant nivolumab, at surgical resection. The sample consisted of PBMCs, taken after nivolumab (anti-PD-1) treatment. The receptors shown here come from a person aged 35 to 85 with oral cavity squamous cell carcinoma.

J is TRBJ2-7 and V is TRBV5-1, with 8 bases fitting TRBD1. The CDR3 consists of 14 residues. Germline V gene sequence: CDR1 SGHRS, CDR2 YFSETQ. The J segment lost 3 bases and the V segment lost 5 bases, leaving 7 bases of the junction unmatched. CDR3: CASSQWTGNYEQYF. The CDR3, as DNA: TGCGCCAGCAGTCAATGGACAGGGAACTACGAGCAGTACTTC.

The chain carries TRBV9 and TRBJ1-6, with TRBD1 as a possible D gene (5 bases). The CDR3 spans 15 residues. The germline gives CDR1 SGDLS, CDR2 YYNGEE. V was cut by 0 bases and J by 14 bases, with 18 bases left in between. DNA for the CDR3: TGTGCCAGCAGCGTAGGAGGGCAGGGCTTGGGTTCCCTCCACTTT. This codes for CASSVGGQGLGSLHF.

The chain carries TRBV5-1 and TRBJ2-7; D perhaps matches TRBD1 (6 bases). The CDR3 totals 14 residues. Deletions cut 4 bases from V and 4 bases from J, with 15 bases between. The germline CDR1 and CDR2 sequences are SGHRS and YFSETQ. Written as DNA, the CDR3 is TGCGCCAGCAGCCCCAGGGGATCTGGGTACGAGCAGTACTTC. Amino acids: CASSPRGSGYEQYF.

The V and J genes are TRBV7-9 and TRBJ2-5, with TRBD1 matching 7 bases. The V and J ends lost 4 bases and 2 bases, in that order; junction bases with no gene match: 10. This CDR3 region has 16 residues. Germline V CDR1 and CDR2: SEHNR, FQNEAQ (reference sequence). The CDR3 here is CASSSKNGQEQETQYF. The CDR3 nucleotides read TGTGCCAGCAGCTCAAAAAACGGACAGGAACAAGAGACCCAGTACTTC.

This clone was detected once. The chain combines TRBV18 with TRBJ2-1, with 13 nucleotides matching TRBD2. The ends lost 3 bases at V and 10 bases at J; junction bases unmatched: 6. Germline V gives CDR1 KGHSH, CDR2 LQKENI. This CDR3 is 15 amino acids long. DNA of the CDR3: TGTGCCAGCTCACCCCGACTAGCGGGGGGCGGCGAGCAGTTCTTC. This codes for CASSPRLAGGGEQFF.

CDR3 residues: CASSLDSNTGELFF. In nucleotides, the CDR3 is TGTGCCAGCTCACTGGACAGCAACACCGGGGAGCTGTTTTTT. J is TRBJ2-2 and V is TRBV18; D is perhaps TRBD1 (6 bases). V lost 4 bases, J lost 2 bases, and 8 bases lay in between. The CDR3 has 14 amino acids. CDR1 KGHSH and CDR2 LQKENI come from the germline V gene.

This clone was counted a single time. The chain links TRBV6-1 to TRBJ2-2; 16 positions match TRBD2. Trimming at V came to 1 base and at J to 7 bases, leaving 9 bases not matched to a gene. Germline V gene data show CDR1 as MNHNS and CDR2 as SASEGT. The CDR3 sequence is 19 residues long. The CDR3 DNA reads TGTGCCAGCAGTGAAGATGGGACTAGCGGGAGGGCCTCGTACGGGGAGCTGTTTTTT. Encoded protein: CASSEDGTSGRASYGELFF.

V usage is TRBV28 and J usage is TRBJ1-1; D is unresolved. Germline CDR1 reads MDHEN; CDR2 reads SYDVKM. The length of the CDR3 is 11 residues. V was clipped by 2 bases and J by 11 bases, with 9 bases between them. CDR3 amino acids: CASSLSSFAFF. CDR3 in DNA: TGTGCCAGCAGTTTAAGTTCGTTTGCTTTCTTT.

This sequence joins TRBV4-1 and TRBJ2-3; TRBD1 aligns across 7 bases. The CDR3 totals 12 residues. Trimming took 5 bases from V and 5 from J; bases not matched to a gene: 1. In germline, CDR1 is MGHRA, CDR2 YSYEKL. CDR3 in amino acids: CASSWTGDTQYF. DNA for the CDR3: TGCGCCAGCAGCTGGACAGGAGATACGCAGTATTTT.

The CDR3 region is CASSLGAGRVNQPQHF. The CDR3 DNA reads TGTGCCAGCAGCTTAGGGGCAGGTAGAGTTAATCAGCCCCAGCATTTT. The rearrangement uses TRBV7-2 and TRBJ1-5; D is unclear. The CDR3 totals 16 residues. Trimming shortened V by 1 base and J by 4 bases, and 14 bases separated the two germline ends. The germline V gene has CDR1 SGHTA and CDR2 FQGNSA.

The CDR3 DNA sequence: TGTGCTAGTGGGCACTCCGGGACTAGCGGGGGGACCACTAGCACAGATACGCAGTATTTT. Residues: CASGHSGTSGGTTSTDTQYF. This sequence joins TRBV12-5 and TRBJ2-3; 15 bases agree with TRBD2. The CDR3 length is 20 residues. CDR1 is LGHNT, CDR2 FRNRAP, per germline. Trimming cost V 6 bases and J 0 bases; bases outside gene matches: 13.

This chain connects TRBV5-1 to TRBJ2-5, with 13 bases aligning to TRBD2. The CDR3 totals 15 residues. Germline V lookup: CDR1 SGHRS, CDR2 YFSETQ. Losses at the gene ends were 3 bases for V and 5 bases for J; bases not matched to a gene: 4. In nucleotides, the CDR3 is TGCGCCAGCAGCTCTACTAGCGGGAGGGATGAGACCCAGTACTTC. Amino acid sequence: CASSSTSGRDETQYF. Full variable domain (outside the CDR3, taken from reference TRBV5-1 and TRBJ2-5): KAGVTQTPRYLIKTRGQQVTLSCSPISGHRSVSWYQQTPGQGLQFLFEYFSETQRNKGNFPGRFSGRQFSNSRSEMNVSTLELGDSALYLCASSSTSGRDETQYFGPGTRLLVL.

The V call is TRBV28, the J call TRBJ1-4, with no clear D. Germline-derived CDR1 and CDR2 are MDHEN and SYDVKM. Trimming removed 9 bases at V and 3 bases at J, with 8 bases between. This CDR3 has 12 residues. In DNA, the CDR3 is TGTGCCAGGAGGGCTGCTAATGAAAAACTGTTTTTT. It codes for CARRAANEKLFF. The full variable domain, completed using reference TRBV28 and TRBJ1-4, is DVKVTQSSRYLVKRTGEKVFLECVQDMDHENMFWYRQDPGLGLRLIYFSYDVKMKEKGDIPEGYSVSREKKERFSLILESASTNQTSMYLCARRAANEKLFFGSGTQLSVL.

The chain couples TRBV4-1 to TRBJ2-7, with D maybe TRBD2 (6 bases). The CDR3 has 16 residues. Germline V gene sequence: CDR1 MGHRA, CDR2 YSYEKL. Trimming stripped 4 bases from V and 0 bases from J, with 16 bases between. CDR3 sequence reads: CASSRLFGLTSYEQYF. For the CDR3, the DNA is TGCGCCAGCAGCCGCCTCTTTGGACTAACCTCCTACGAGCAGTACTTC.

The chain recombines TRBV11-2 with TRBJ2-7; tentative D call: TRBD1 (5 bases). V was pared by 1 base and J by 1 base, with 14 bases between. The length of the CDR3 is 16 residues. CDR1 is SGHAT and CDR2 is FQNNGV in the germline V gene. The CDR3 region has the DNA TGTGCCAGCAGCTTAGTAGCCCAACAGGATTCCTACGAGCAGTACTTC. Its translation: CASSLVAQQDSYEQYF.

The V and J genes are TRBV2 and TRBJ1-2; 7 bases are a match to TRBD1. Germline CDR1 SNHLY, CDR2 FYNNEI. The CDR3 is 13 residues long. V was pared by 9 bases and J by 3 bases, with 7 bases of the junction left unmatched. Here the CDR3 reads CARERQGDYGYTF. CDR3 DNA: TGTGCCAGGGAAAGACAGGGTGACTATGGCTACACCTTC.

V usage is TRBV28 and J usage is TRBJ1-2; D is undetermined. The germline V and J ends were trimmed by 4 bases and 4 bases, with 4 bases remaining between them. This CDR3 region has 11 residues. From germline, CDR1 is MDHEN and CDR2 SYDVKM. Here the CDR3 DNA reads TGTGCCAGCAGTTCGCTCTATGGCTACACCTTC. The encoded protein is CASSSLYGYTF.

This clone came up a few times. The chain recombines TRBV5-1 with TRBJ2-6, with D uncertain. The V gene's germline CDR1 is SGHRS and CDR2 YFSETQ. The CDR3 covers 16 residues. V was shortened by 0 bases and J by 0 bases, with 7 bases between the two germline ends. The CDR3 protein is CASSLGSSSGANVLTF. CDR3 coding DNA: TGCGCCAGCAGCTTGGGATCTTCCTCTGGGGCCAACGTCCTGACTTTC. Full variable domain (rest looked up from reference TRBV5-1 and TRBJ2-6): KAGVTQTPRYLIKTRGQQVTLSCSPISGHRSVSWYQQTPGQGLQFLFEYFSETQRNKGNFPGRFSGRQFSNSRSEMNVSTLELGDSALYLCASSLGSSSGANVLTFGAGSRLTVL.

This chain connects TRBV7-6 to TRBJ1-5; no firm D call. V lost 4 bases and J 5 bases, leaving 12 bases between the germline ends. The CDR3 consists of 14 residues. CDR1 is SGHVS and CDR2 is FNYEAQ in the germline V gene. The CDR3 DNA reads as TGTGCCAGCAGCTCCCGGGTAGACCATCAGCCCCAGCATTTT. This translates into CASSSRVDHQPQHF.

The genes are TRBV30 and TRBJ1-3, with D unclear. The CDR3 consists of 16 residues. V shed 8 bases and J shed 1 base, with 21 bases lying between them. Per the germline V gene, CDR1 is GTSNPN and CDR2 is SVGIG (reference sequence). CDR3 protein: CAGMSRANPSGNTIYF. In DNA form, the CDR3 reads TGTGCCGGGATGTCCCGGGCCAACCCGTCTGGAAACACCATATATTTT. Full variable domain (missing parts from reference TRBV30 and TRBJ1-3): SQTIHQWPATLVQPVGSPLSLECTVEGTSNPNLYWYRQAAGRGLQLLFYSVGIGQISSEVPQNLSASRPQDRQFILSSKKLLLSDSGFYLCAGMSRANPSGNTIYFGEGSWLTVV.